This entry concerns a single T cell receptor beta chain. In the source study's methods: Counts of nucleated cells, estimated from reference gene primer amplification, were obtained. Here immunoSEQ multiplex PCR was the method, and the copy in TCRdb shows in-frame clones only, minus some. V, J and clone size derive from that table, while D and trimming were established from the DNA sequence. Of 110,000 or so clones in the sample, 85% were seen once. Germline V gives CDR1 SEHNR, CDR2 FQNEAQ (reference sequence). This CDR3 has 14 residues. Trimming took 1 base from V and 0 from J, leaving 6 bases between them. This entry comes from a study of blood T cell repertoires in COVID-19.

The J gene is TRBJ1-1, the V gene TRBV7-9; D is uncertain. The clonotype comes from a man aged 35-49 years with acute or convalescent COVID-19. The sample was peripheral blood. The CDR3 DNA reads TGTGCCAGCAGCTTAGGCGAAGTGAACACTGAAGCTTTCTTT. Protein sequence: CASSLGEVNTEAFF.